This T cell receptor (beta chain) was profiled in a study of blood T cell repertoires in COVID-19. Study context: The origin of the acute and convalescent COVID-19 samples was the United States, Italy and Spain.

The table came from immunoSEQ multiplex PCR; TCRdb's copy has only in-frame clones and leaves some out. This repertoire shows around 140,000 clones, roughly three quarters found once; its top ten account for less than 2%. V shed 0 bases, J shed 4 bases, and the junction held 11 bases outside the gene matches. The CDR3 contains 17 residues. Per the germline V gene, CDR1 is LGHNA and CDR2 is YNFKEQ. This clone was detected a few times. The V and J genes are TRBV4-2 and TRBJ2-7, with 8 bases matching TRBD2. The sample comprised peripheral blood. The receptor comes from a woman aged 55-75 years with acute or convalescent COVID-19. For the CDR3, the DNA is TGTGCCAGCAGCCAAGACGAAGTAGGTAGCGGGGATTACGAGCAGTACTTC. Protein sequence: CASSQDEVGSGDYEQYF.